The next 7 T cell receptor beta chains were all read from a single sample in a study of blood T cell repertoires in COVID-19. Sequencing used immunoSEQ multiplex PCR; TCRdb keeps in-frame clones, though not all of them. Here the sample spans tens of thousands of clones, 80% being singletons. The sequenced sample was peripheral blood. The receptor source for this set is a human donor in a cohort sampled during active COVID-19.

The chain links TRBV9 to TRBJ2-2; 8 bases align to TRBD2. The CDR3 sequence is 14 residues long. Germline-derived CDR1 and CDR2 are SGDLS and YYNGEE. The V and J ends lost 5 bases and 6 bases, in that order; junction bases with no gene match: 6. This CDR3 reads CASRSGGSSGELFF. The DNA for the CDR3 is TGTGCCAGCAGGAGCGGGGGATCCTCCGGGGAGCTGTTTTTT. The entire variable domain, with the rest obtained from reference TRBV9 and TRBJ2-2, is as follows: DSGVTQTPKHLITATGQRVTLRCSPRSGDLSVYWYQQSLDQGLQFLIQYYNGEERAKGNILERFSAQQFPDLHSELNLSSLELGDSALYFCASRSGGSSGELFFGEGSRLTVL.

V usage is TRBV6-6 and J usage is TRBJ1-2, with 9 nucleotides matching TRBD1. V trimming: 4 bases; J trimming: 2 bases; junction bases outside the gene matches: 5. Germline CDR1 reads MNHNY; CDR2 reads SVGAGI (reference sequence). The CDR3 loop spans 15 amino acids. The CDR3 spells CASSSPGQGNYGYTF. Here the CDR3 DNA reads TGTGCCAGCAGTTCTCCGGGACAGGGAAACTATGGCTACACCTTC.

The chain links TRBV5-4 to TRBJ1-2, with D possibly matching TRBD1 (5 bases). The CDR3 loop spans 15 amino acids. Germline lookup yields CDR1 SGHNT and CDR2 YYREEE (reference sequence). Trimming took 4 bases from V and 7 from J, leaving 20 bases between them. The chain's CDR3 is CASSLSYSRDSGYTF. For the CDR3, the DNA is TGTGCCAGCAGCCTAAGCTATTCTCGGGACTCTGGCTACACCTTC.

In its sample, this clone was seen once. The chain has TRBV27 and TRBJ2-3; TRBD2 is a possible D gene (5 bases). Deletions cut 8 bases from V and 0 bases from J, with 15 bases between. The CDR3 totals 15 residues. Germline V CDR1 and CDR2: MNHEY, SMNVEV (reference sequence). The CDR3 region is CASGVGRTSTDTQYF. The DNA of the CDR3 is TGTGCCAGCGGGGTAGGCAGGACTAGCACAGATACGCAGTATTTT.

This chain uses TRBV5-6 with TRBJ2-2; the match to TRBD2 covers 8 bases. This CDR3 has 17 residues. The junction had 6 bases not matched to a gene; V was cut back by 2 bases and J by 0 bases. Germline assignment: CDR1 SGHDT and CDR2 YYEEEE. The CDR3 DNA reads as TGTGCCAGCAGCTTTCTAACTAGCGGATCGAACACCGGGGAGCTGTTTTTT. It codes for CASSFLTSGSNTGELFF.

This clone was observed a handful of times. The chain uses TRBV2 and TRBJ2-7; a weak D match, TRBD2 (5 bases). The CDR3 totals 13 residues. Per germline, CDR1 SNHLY and CDR2 FYNNEI. V gave up 3 bases and J gave up 3 bases, with 9 bases separating them. The CDR3 loop is CASSEFRGYEQYV. In DNA form, the CDR3 reads TGTGCCAGCAGTGAGTTCCGGGGCTACGAGCAGTACGTC.

The chain combines TRBV18 with TRBJ2-1, with 13 bases aligning to TRBD2. The CDR3 runs 20 residues. The V and J ends lost 1 base and 0 bases, in that order; junction bases with no gene match: 9. The germline V gene encodes CDR1 KGHSH and CDR2 LQKENI. CDR3 amino acids: CASSPLTSGRAPSSYNEQFF. The CDR3 nucleotides read TGTGCCAGCTCACCACTCACTAGCGGGAGGGCCCCGAGCTCCTACAATGAGCAGTTCTTC. Full variable domain (rest looked up from reference TRBV18 and TRBJ2-1): NAGVMQNPRHLVRRRGQEARLRCSPMKGHSHVYWYRQLPEEGLKFMVYLQKENIIDESGMPKERFSAEFPKEGPSILRIQQVVRGDSAAYFCASSPLTSGRAPSSYNEQFFGPGTRLTVL.